The clone carrying this TCR beta chain was observed a few times. The target antigen is unknown. Purities over 98% were achieved in all sorted populations. The study reverse transcribed the entire isolated RNA, so it sequenced expressed TCRB transcripts. Measured with immunoSEQ multiplex PCR; TCRdb has only the in-frame clones, and not every one. The table lists some 150,000 clones, 8% to 13% of them singletons. These data originate in a study of beta chain features in type 1 diabetes. The trim removed 5 bases at V and 5 bases at J, leaving 11 bases unmatched. The CDR3 runs to 15 residues. Germline assignment: CDR1 MNHNY and CDR2 SVGAGI (reference sequence). Study-level findings and limits: Naive, central memory and Treg TCRB repertoires seemed to resemble each other more closely in patients than they did in healthy donors.

J is TRBJ2-7 and V is TRBV6-6; 8 positions agree with TRBD1. The receptor was isolated from a young man in good health. Sequencing used naive CD4+ T cells from blood. CDR3 region: CASSIPRTGFNEQYF. The CDR3, as DNA: TGTGCCAGCAGTATTCCCAGGACAGGGTTCAACGAGCAGTACTTC.